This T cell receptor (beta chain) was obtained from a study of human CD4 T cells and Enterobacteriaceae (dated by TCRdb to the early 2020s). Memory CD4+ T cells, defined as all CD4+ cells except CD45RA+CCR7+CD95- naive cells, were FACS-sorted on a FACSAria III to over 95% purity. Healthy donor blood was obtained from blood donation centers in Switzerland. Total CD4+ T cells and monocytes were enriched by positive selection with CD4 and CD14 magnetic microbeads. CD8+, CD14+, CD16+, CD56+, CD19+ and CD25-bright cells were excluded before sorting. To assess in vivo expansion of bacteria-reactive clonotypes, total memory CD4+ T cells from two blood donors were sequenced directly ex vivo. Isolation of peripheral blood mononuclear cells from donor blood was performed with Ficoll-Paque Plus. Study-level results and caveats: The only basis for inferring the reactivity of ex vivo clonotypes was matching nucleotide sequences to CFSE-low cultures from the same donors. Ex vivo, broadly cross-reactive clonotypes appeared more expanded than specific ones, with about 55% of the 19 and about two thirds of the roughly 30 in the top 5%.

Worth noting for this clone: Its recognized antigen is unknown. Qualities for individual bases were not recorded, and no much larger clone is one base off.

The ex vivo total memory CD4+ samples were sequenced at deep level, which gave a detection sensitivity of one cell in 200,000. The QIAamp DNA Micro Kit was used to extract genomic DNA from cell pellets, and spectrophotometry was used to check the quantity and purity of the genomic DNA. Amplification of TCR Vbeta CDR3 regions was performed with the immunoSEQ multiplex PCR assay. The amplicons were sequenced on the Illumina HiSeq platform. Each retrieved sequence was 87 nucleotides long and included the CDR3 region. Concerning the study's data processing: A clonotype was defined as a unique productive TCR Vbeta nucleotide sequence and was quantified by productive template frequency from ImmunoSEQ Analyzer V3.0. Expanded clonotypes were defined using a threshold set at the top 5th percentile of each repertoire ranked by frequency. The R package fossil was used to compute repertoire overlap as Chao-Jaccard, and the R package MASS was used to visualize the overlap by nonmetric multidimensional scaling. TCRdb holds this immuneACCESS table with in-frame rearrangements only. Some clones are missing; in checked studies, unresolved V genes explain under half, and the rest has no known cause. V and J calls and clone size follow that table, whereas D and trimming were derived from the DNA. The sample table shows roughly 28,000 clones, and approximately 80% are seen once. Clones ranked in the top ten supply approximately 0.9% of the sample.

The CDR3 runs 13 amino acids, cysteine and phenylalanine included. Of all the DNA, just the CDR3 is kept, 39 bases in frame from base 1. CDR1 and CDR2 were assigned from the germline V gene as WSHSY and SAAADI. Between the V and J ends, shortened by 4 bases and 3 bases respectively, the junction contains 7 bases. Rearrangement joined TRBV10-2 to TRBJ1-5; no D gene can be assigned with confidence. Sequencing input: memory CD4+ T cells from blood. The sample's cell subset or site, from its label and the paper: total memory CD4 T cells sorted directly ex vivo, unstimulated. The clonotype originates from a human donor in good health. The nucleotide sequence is TGCGCCAGCAGTGTGAATTCCAATCAGCCCCAGCATTTT. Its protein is CASSVNSNQPQHF.